This T cell receptor beta chain comes out of a study of T cells after yellow fever vaccination. Across the study: The authors prepared low-cell-number fractions using SMART-Seq v4 Ultra Low Input.

TCRdb reprocessed the 5' RACE reads with MiXCR, giving one entry per CDR3 protein. The repertoire holds about 120,000 distinct CDR3 sequences, with about 7.8% as singletons. This clonotype has at least ten counts. Germline lookup yields CDR1 MNHEY and CDR2 SVGEGT. The junction had 4 bases not matched to a gene; V was cut back by 5 bases and J by 4 bases. The CDR3 covers 14 residues. The specimen comprised CD4+ T cells sorted from PBMCs, sampled more than 40 days after the first yellow fever vaccination. The sequence came from a man between 18 and 29 years old who received the YFV17D yellow fever vaccine. The chain combines TRBV6-2 or TRBV6-3 with TRBJ2-7; 11 bases fit TRBD2. The CDR3 DNA reads TGTGCCAGCAGTCTAGCGGGGGGCCAATACGAGCAGTACGTC. Its translation is CASSLAGGQYEQYV.